This entry is about one T cell receptor (beta chain). As yet, its antigen is unknown. A much larger clone lies one base from this, so it may be a read error. CDR3 size: 14 residues. Per germline, CDR1 MNHNS and CDR2 SASEGT. This specimen comes from a study of tumor-infiltrating lymphocytes in primary liver carcinoma. Study as a whole: Aged between 30 and 69 years, the patients were men and women. Lesions, classed as T1-T3 N0M0, spanned about 4.2 to 10 cm across. Findings and limits, study-wide: The study found a significantly higher top-250-clone fraction in tumors than in blood (p = 0.039).

Reverse transcription of approximately 500 ng total RNA with a constant-region primer produced TCR beta cDNA. Three nested multiplex PCR rounds of slightly modified ARM-PCR generated TCR beta libraries. Use of TRBV1-TRBV30 forward primers with a C-beta reverse primer characterized the first two PCR rounds, which lasted around 9 cycles each. From the multiplex PCR reads, TCRdb called clonotypes with MiXCR, one entry per CDR3 protein. The data hold about 350,000 distinct CDR3 sequences, with roughly 61% observed a single time. For blood RNA, unsorted whole blood served as the source, and germline DNA was extracted too.

Input material: peripheral blood. The chain carries TRBV6-1 and TRBJ1-1; a weak D match, TRBD1 (6 bases). The receptor comes from a man aged 35-49 years with primary liver carcinoma and hepatitis B virus infection. CDR3 sequence (DNA): TGTGCCATCAGTACAGGGTTGGGGAACACTGAAGCTTTCTTT. As protein: CAISTGLGNTEAFF.